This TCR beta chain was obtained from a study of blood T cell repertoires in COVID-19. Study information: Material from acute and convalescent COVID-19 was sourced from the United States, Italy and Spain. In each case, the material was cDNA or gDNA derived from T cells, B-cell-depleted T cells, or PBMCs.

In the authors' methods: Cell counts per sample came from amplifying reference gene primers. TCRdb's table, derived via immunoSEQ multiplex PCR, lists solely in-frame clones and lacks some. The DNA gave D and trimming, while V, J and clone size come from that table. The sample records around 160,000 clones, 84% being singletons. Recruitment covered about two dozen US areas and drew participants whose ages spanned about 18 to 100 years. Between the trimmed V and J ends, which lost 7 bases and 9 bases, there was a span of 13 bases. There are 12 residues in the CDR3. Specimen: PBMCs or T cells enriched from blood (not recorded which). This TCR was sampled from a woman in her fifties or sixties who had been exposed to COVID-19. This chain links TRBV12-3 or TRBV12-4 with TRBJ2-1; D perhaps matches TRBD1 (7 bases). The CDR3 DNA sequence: TGTGCCAGCAAGCAGGGGGGCCGTGAGCAGTTCTTC. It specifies CASKQGGREQFF.